The 9 T cell receptor beta chains presented below share a single source sample, sequenced in a study of graft-versus-host responses after intestinal transplantation. Assay used: immunoSEQ multiplex PCR; TCRdb lists only in-frame clones, some missing. The profile shows some 87,000 clones, approximately 92% of them singletons. Their cognate antigens are unknown. The specimen comprised unstimulated CD8+ T cells sorted from spleen or lymph node cells, sampled before transplant. These receptors came from a human donor who was the organ donor for an intestinal transplant.

The genes are TRBV11-2 and TRBJ2-2, with 9 bases lining up with TRBD1. Germline loops: CDR1 SGHAT, CDR2 FQNNGV. The CDR3 consists of 18 residues. The V segment lost 1 base and the J segment 6 bases; nucleotides outside the gene matches: 12. As DNA, the CDR3 is TGTGCCAGCAGCTTAGCAGCGAGACAGGGGGGATCCGCCGGGGAGCTGTTTTTT. This encodes CASSLAARQGGSAGELFF. Combining the CDR3 with reference TRBV11-2 and TRBJ2-2 gives the whole variable domain EAGVAQSPRYKIIEKRQSVAFWCNPISGHATLYWYQQILGQGPKLLIQFQNNGVVDDSQLPKDRFSAERLKGVDSTLKIQPAKLEDSAVYLCASSLAARQGGSAGELFFGEGSRLTVL.

This chain joins TRBV5-4 and TRBJ2-3, with a weak D call TRBD2 (7 bases). This CDR3 has 18 residues. The V gene's germline CDR1 is SGHNT and CDR2 YYREEE (reference sequence). Trimming took 0 bases from V and 4 from J, leaving 21 bases between them. The CDR3 region has the DNA TGTGCCAGCAGCTTGGGGATGAGGGGGGGTACGGGAGCAGATACGCAGTATTTT. Protein: CASSLGMRGGTGADTQYF. Complete variable domain (other parts from reference TRBV5-4 and TRBJ2-3): ETGVTQSPTHLIKTRGQQVTLRCSSQSGHNTVSWYQQALGQGPQFIFQYYREEENGRGNFPPRFSGLQFPNYSSELNVNALELDDSALYLCASSLGMRGGTGADTQYFGPGTRLTVL.

The chain couples TRBV7-8 to TRBJ1-2; 7 nucleotides line up with TRBD1. In germline, CDR1 is SGHVS, CDR2 FQNEAQ. The V segment lost 4 bases and the J segment 4 bases; nucleotides outside the gene matches: 9. The CDR3 totals 15 residues. CDR3 amino acids: CASSWWDSQIYGYTF. The CDR3, as DNA: TGTGCCAGCAGCTGGTGGGACAGCCAAATCTATGGCTACACCTTC.

The CDR3 DNA reads TGTGCCACCAGCAGAGGGATTTGGAGGGGAGGGAGAGCTTTCTTT. Translated: CATSRGIWRGGRAFF. V usage is TRBV15 and J usage is TRBJ1-1, with D tentatively TRBD1 (5 bases). This CDR3 comprises 15 residues. Germline assignment: CDR1 LNHNV and CDR2 YYDKDF (reference sequence). V was shortened by 1 base and J by 10 bases, with 19 bases between the two germline ends.

The V gene is TRBV2, the J gene TRBJ2-7; D is unresolved. Germline loops: CDR1 SNHLY, CDR2 FYNNEI. The CDR3 is 14 residues long. Trimming took off 0 bases at V and 0 bases at J, with 6 bases between the two ends. In DNA, the CDR3 is TGTGCCAGCAGTGAAGCCAGTTTCTCCTACGAGCAGTACTTC. Amino acid sequence: CASSEASFSYEQYF.

This chain joins TRBV7-9 and TRBJ2-7, with 8 bases aligning to TRBD2. Germline CDR1 reads SEHNR; CDR2 reads FQNEAQ (reference sequence). This CDR3 comprises 16 residues. Losses at the gene ends were 4 bases for V and 3 bases for J; bases not matched to a gene: 11. This chain's CDR3 is CASSSFRETSDYEQYF. The CDR3 coding sequence is TGTGCCAGCAGCTCGTTTAGGGAGACTAGCGACTACGAGCAGTACTTC.

CDR3 protein: CASSGVGETQYF. The CDR3 DNA is TGTGCCAGCTCGGGAGTCGGGGAGACCCAGTACTTC. The rearrangement joins TRBV6-5 to TRBJ2-5; D possibly corresponds to TRBD2 (6 bases). Germline values: CDR1 MNHEY, CDR2 SVGAGI. The ends were cut back, 8 bases at V and 5 bases at J, with 12 bases in the middle. This CDR3 comprises 12 residues.

The rearrangement links TRBV2 to TRBJ1-2; D gene unclear. This CDR3 is built from 14 residues. Germline-derived CDR1 and CDR2 are SNHLY and FYNNEI. Trimming took off 3 bases at V and 4 bases at J, with 12 bases between the two ends. The CDR3 sequence: CASSEAAVVYGYTF. The DNA for the CDR3 is TGTGCCAGCAGTGAGGCGGCAGTGGTCTATGGCTACACCTTC.

This chain links TRBV29-1 with TRBJ2-2; 8 nucleotides line up with TRBD1. Germline V gene lookup returns CDR1 SQVTM and CDR2 ANQGSEA. V trimming: 4 bases; J trimming: 6 bases; junction bases outside the gene matches: 7. The CDR3 extends over 14 amino acids. CDR3 DNA: TGCAGCGTTGTTTCAGGGGGCGGCGCCGGGGAGCTGTTTTTT. This gives the protein CSVVSGGGAGELFF.